The source of this TCR beta chain is a study of regulatory T cells in long-lasting Graves disease. Germline CDR1 is SGHRS and CDR2 is YFSETQ. Germline trimming cut 4 bases from V and 0 bases from J; bases unmatched to any gene: 6. CDR3 size: 16 residues. Time point defined: persistent/refractory GD, antithyroid drugs over 5 years with positive TRAb. Making the TCR library involved RNA that had been extracted from PBMCs. This clonotype has ten or more counts. According to the study, TCR beta libraries were built with iRepertoire HTBI primers and CDR3-region Arm-PCR. TCRdb used MiXCR to reprocess the multiplex PCR reads, holding one entry per CDR3 protein. The sample shows hundreds of thousands of distinct CDR3 sequences, about 18% of them seen only once.

J is TRBJ1-1 and V is TRBV5-1; 10 positions agree with TRBD1. The starting material was peripheral blood mononuclear cells (PBMCs), obtained when the disease was refractory, from a patient treated with antithyroid drugs. The TCR comes from a female donor with Graves disease. CDR3 nucleotides: TGCGCCAGCAGCGAAGGACAGGGGGGTATGAACACTGAAGCTTTCTTT. Translating it yields CASSEGQGGMNTEAFF.